This is a list of T cell receptor beta chains from one sample in a study of shared clonotypes between healthy human individuals. This table comes from immunoSEQ multiplex PCR, and its TCRdb copy is limited to in-frame clones, with some not included. Here the sample spans over a million clones, approximately 98% being singletons. Sequenced input: naive CD4+ T cells sorted from blood. These TCRs come from a man aged 25-40 years in good health. Both conserved end residues are part of each CDR3. The D gene is left open where the match is weak. Expanded clones are given a class, and other clones once, few, many or no size at all.

TRBD1	.	TRBJ2-2	TRBV6-5	TGTGCCAGCAGTACTACAGGGGGAAGGACCGGGGAGCTGTTTTTT	CASSTTGGRTGELFF
.	once	TRBJ1-2	TRBV5-6	TGTGCCAGCAGCTTGAAGGGAATGGATGGCTACACCTTC	CASSLKGMDGYTF
.	.	TRBJ2-7	TRBV5-1	TGCGCCAGCAGCTTGGGGGGACGGGGGAGCTCCACCTACGAGCAGTACTTC	CASSLGGRGSSTYEQYF
.	once	TRBJ2-1	TRBV7-9	TGTGCCAGCAGCTCAAGGGGGGCCAGCTCCTACAATGAGCAGTTCTTC	CASSSRGASSYNEQFF
TRBD2	.	TRBJ2-3	TRBV11-2	TGTGCCAGCAGCTTAATAGCGGGAGCCACGTCTCAGTATTTT	CASSLIAGATSQYF
.	.	TRBJ1-1	TRBV7-9	TGTGCCAGCAGCTTGGGGGCTGAGACTGAAGCTTTCTTT	CASSLGAETEAFF
TRBD2	.	TRBJ2-1	TRBV5-1	TGCGCCAGCAGCCGGCTAGCGGGAGATCCCACTTTGGCCAATGAGCAGTTCTTC	CASSRLAGDPTLANEQFF
.	.	TRBJ2-3	TRBV29-1	TGCAGCGGTCACACTGGGACCCCAGTAGCAGATACGCAGTATTTT	CSGHTGTPVADTQYF
.	.	TRBJ1-4	TRBV9	TGTGCCAGCAGCGTAGTAAGACAGTCGAGGGGTCCATCAACTAATGAAAAACTGTTTTTT	CASSVVRQSRGPSTNEKLFF
TRBD1	.	TRBJ1-2	TRBV29-1	TGCAGCGTTATTGACAGGGGTACCAACTATGGCTACACCTTC	CSVIDRGTNYGYTF
.	.	TRBJ2-2	TRBV11-2	TGTGCCAGCAGCTCCGGGGAGCTGTTTTTT	CASSSGELFF
.	.	TRBJ2-1	TRBV4-1	TGCGCCAGCAGCCAAGGCCTCCCCCTAGCATACAATGAGCAGTTCTTC	CASSQGLPLAYNEQFF